The rows below give T cell receptor beta chains drawn from one sample of a study of blood T cell repertoires in COVID-19. Data came from immunoSEQ multiplex PCR; TCRdb stores just in-frame clones and leaves some out. The sample lists roughly 280,000 clones; around 90% were seen once. The sample comprised peripheral blood. The receptors here all came from a woman aged 45-60 years who had recovered from COVID-19. CDR3s include the opening cysteine and the closing phenylalanine or tryptophan. D genes are given only for firm matches. Rows may omit the clone size; those that give it use once, few, many or a size class.

>TRBV28|TRBJ2-7|NA|NA
TGTGCCAGCAGTCTTATACAGGGGACTCGGAACGAGCAGTACTTC
CASSLIQGTRNEQYF
>TRBV7-9|TRBJ2-7|NA|NA
TGTGCCAGCAGCTTAGCGACAGGAAGAGCCTACGAGCAGTACTTC
CASSLATGRAYEQYF
>TRBV7-3|TRBJ2-2|NA|NA
TGTGCCAGCAGCTTAAATCTAGGGGAGCTGTTTTTT
CASSLNLGELFF
>TRBV7-3|TRBJ1-1|NA|NA
TGTGCCAGCAGCTTAACCAGGGAAGTGGAAGCTTTCTTT
CASSLTREVEAFF
>TRBV7-9|TRBJ1-1|NA|NA
TGTGCCAGCAGCTTGGGGGAGGGCACTGAAGCTTTCTTT
CASSLGEGTEAFF
>TRBV21-1|TRBJ2-7|once|NA
TGTGCCAGCAGCATGACTAGCGGGGGGCGCAACGAGCAGTACTTC
CASSMTSGGRNEQYF
>TRBV27|TRBJ1-5|NA|NA
TGTGCCAGCAGTCGAGGGGGTGTTCGTCAGCCCCAGCATTTT
CASSRGGVRQPQHF
>TRBV7-9|TRBJ2-4|few|NA
TGTGCCAGCAGCTTCGGAAACATTCAGTACTTC
CASSFGNIQYF
>TRBV11-2|TRBJ1-6|few|NA
TGTGCCAGCAGCTTAGATGGTCAGGGGTGGGCTTCACCCCTCCACTTT
CASSLDGQGWASPLHF
>TRBV11-1|TRBJ2-1|NA|TRBD1
TGTGCCAGCAGATTGAGGACAGGGGCCTACAATGAGCAGTTCTTC
CASRLRTGAYNEQFF
>TRBV12-3/TRBV12-4|TRBJ1-1|NA|NA
TGTGCCAGCAGTTCAGTCGTACCGGAAGCTTTCTTT
CASSSVVPEAFF
>TRBV6-6|TRBJ1-2|NA|NA
TGTGCCAGCAGTGGAGCTAACTATGGCTACACCTTC
CASSGANYGYTF
>TRBV20-1|TRBJ1-5|few|NA
TGCAGTGCTAGTTCAGGGTTATATCAGCCCCAGCATTTT
CSASSGLYQPQHF
>TRBV4-3|TRBJ2-3|many|TRBD1
TGCGCCAGCAGCAGGGGACAGGGGGTCACAGATACGCAGTATTTT
CASSRGQGVTDTQYF
>TRBV2|TRBJ1-2|NA|NA
TGTGCCAGCAGTGAATATCCTAACTATGGCTACACCTTC
CASSEYPNYGYTF
>TRBV6-5|TRBJ1-2|NA|NA
TGTGCCAGCAGTCCCGACGGAGCTAACTATGGCTACACCTTC
CASSPDGANYGYTF
>TRBV5-4|TRBJ1-3|NA|NA
TGTGCCAGCAGCTTCGGCTCTGGAAACACCATATATTTT
CASSFGSGNTIYF
>TRBV28|TRBJ2-7|NA|TRBD1
TGTGCCAGCAGTTCGCCGGGACAGGGATCTTACGAGCAGTACTTC
CASSSPGQGSYEQYF
>TRBV18|TRBJ2-4|NA|NA
TGTGCCAGCTCCCCCACGTACCGGGACAAGGTTGACCCGACATTC
CASSPTYRDKVDPTF
>TRBV7-3|TRBJ2-5|NA|TRBD2
TGTGCCAGCAGCTTTAGCGGGGGAGAGACCCAGTACTTC
CASSFSGGETQYF
>TRBV27|TRBJ2-7|NA|TRBD1
TGTGCCAGCAGTCACAGGGGTTACGAGCAGTACTTC
CASSHRGYEQYF
>TRBV24-1|TRBJ1-1|once|NA
TGTGCCACCAGTGATTCTATGAAAACTGAAGCTTTCTTT
CATSDSMKTEAFF
>TRBV2|TRBJ2-5|NA|NA
TGTGCCAGCAGTGAAGGGACAACCCAAGAGACCCAGTACTTC
CASSEGTTQETQYF
>TRBV3-1/TRBV3-2|TRBJ2-1|NA|TRBD2
TGTGCCAGCAGCCTAGCGGGGGGATACAATGAGCAGTTCTTC
CASSLAGGYNEQFF
>TRBV5-8|TRBJ1-5|NA|NA
TGTGCCAGCAGCTTGACCCCCCTGTACTCCCAGCATTTT
CASSLTPLYSQHF
>TRBV4-3|TRBJ1-2|NA|NA
TGCGCCAGCAGCCAAGATAGCCACAGGGTGGAACCATTCTATGGCTACACCTTC
CASSQDSHRVEPFYGYTF
>TRBV11-2|TRBJ1-2|NA|TRBD1
TGTGCCAGCAGCTTTTCCGGGACAGGGGGTTCAGCTGGCTACACCTTC
CASSFSGTGGSAGYTF